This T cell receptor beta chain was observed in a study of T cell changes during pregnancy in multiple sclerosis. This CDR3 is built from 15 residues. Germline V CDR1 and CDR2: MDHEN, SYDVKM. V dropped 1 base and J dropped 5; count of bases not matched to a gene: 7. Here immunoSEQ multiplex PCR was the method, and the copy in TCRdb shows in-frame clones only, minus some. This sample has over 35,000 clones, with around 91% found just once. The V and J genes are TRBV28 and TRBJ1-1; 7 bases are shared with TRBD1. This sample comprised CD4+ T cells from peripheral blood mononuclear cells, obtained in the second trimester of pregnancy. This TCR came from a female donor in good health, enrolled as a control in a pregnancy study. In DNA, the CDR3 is TGTGCCAGCAGTTTATTGAAGGGGGCGAATACTGAAGCTTTCTTT. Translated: CASSLLKGANTEAFF.